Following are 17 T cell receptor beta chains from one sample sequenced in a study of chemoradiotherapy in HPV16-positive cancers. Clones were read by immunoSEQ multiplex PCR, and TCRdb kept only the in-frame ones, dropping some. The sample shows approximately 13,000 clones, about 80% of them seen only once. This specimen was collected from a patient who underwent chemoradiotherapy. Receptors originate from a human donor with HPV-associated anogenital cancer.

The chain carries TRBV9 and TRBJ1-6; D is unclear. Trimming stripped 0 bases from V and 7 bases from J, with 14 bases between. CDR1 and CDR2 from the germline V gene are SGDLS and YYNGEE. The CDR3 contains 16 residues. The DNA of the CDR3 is TGTGCCAGCAGCGTAGCCGGGAACATGAGGAATTCACCCCTCCACTTT. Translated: CASSVAGNMRNSPLHF.

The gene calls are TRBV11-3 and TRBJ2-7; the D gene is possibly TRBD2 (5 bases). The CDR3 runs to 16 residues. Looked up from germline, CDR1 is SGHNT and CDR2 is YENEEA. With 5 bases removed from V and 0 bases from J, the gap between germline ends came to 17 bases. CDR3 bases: TGTGCCAGCAGCCTGGGCCTAGCTCTGAGCTCCTACGAGCAGTACTTC. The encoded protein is CASSLGLALSSYEQYF.

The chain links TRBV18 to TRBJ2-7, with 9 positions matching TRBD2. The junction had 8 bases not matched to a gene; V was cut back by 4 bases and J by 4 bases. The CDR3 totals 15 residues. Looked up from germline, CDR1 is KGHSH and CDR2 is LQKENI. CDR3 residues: CASSLSPSGVYEQYF. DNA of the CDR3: TGTGCCAGCTCACTCTCCCCTAGCGGGGTTTACGAGCAGTACTTC.

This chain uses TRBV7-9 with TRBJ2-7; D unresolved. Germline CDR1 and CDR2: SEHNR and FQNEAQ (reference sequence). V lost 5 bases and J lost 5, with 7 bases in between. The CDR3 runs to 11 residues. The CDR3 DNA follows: TGTGCCAGCAGCCTTTACAACGAGCAGTACTTC. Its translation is CASSLYNEQYF.

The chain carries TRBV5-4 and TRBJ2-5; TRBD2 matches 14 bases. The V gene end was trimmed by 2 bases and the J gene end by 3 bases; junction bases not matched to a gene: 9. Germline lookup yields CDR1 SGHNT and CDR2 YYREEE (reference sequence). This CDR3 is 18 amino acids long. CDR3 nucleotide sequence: TGTGCCAGCAGCTTCAGACTAGCGGGGGGGCCTCCCAAAGAGACCCAGTACTTC. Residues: CASSFRLAGGPPKETQYF.

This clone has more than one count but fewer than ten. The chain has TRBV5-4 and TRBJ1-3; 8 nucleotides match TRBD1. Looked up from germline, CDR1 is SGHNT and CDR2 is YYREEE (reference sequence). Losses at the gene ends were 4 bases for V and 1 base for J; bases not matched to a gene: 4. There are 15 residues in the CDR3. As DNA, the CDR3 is TGTGCCAGCAGCCTTGACAGGGGTTCTGGAAACACCATATATTTT. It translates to CASSLDRGSGNTIYF.

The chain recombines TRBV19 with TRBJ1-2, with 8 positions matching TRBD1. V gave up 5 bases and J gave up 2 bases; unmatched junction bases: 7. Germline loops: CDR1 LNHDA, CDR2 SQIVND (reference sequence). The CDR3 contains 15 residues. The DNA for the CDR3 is TGTGCCAGTAGTTCCTGGACAGGGACCAACTATGGCTACACCTTC. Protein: CASSSWTGTNYGYTF.

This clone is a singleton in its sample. CDR3 coding DNA: TGTGCCAGCAGTGACGAGACTAACTATGGCTACACCTTC. Its protein product is CASSDETNYGYTF. The chain has TRBV25-1 and TRBJ1-2; D is unresolved. Trimming took 3 bases from V and 0 from J, leaving 5 bases between them. This CDR3 has 13 residues. Germline-derived CDR1 and CDR2 are MGHDK and SYGVNS.

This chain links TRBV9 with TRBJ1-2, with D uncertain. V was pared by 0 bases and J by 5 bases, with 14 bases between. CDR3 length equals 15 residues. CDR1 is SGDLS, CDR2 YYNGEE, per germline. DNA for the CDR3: TGTGCCAGCAGCGTAGCATGGAGGCCAGAATATGGCTACACCTTC. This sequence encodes CASSVAWRPEYGYTF.

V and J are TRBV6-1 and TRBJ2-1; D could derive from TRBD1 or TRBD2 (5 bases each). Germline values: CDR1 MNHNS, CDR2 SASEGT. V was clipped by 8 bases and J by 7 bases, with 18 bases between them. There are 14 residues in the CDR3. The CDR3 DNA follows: TGTGCCAGCTCCGGGACGGTCCTGGTAAATGAGCAGTTCTTC. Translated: CASSGTVLVNEQFF.

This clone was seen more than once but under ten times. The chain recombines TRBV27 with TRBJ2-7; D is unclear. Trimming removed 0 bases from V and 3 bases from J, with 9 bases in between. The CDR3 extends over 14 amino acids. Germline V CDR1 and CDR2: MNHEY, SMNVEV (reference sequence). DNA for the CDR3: TGTGCCAGCAGTTTATCCCCCGGACGCTACGAGCAGTACTTC. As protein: CASSLSPGRYEQYF.

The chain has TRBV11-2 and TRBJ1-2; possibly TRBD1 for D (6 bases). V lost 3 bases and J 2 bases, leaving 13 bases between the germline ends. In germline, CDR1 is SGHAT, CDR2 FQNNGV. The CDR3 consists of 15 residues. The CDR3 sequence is CASSFTQGRNYGYTF. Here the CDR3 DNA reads TGTGCCAGCAGCTTCACACAGGGAAGGAACTATGGCTACACCTTC.

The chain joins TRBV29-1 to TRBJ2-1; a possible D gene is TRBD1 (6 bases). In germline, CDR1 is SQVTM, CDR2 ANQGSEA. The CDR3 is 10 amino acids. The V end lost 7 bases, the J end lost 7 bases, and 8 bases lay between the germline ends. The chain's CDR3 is CSGRGNEQFF. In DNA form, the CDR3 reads TGCAGCGGTAGGGGGAATGAGCAGTTCTTC.

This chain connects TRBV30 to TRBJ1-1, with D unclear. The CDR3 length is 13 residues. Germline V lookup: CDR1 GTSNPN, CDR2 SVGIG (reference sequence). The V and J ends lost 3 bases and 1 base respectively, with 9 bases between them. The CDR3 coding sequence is TGTGCCTGGAGGGACCAGGCGAACACTGAAGCTTTCTTT. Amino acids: CAWRDQANTEAFF. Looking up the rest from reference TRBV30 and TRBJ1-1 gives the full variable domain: SQTIHQWPATLVQPVGSPLSLECTVEGTSNPNLYWYRQAAGRGLQLLFYSVGIGQISSEVPQNLSASRPQDRQFILSSKKLLLSDSGFYLCAWRDQANTEAFFGQGTRLTVV.

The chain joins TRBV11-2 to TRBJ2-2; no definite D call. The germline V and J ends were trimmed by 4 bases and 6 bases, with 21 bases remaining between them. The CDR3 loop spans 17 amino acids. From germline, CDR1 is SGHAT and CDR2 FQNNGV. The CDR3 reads CASSSAQDPHSAGELFF. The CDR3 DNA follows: TGTGCCAGCAGCTCCGCTCAGGACCCTCATTCTGCCGGGGAGCTGTTTTTT.

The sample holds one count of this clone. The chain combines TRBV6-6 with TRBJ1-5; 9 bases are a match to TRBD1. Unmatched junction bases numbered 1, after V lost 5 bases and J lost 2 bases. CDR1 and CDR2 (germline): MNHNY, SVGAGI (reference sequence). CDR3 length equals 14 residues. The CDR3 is CASSRTGGNQPQHF. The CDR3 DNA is TGTGCCAGCAGTCGGACAGGGGGCAATCAGCCCCAGCATTTT.

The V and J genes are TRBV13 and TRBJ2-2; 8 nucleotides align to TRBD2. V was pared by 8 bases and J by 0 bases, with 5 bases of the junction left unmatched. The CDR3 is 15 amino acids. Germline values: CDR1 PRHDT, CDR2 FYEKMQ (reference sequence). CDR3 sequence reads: CASGLAGTNTGELFF. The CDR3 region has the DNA TGTGCCAGCGGATTAGCGGGGACGAACACCGGGGAGCTGTTTTTT. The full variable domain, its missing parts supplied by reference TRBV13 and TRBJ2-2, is AAGVIQSPRHLIKEKRETATLKCYPIPRHDTVYWYQQGPGQDPQFLISFYEKMQSDKGSIPDRFSAQQFSDYHSELNMSSLELGDSALYFCASGLAGTNTGELFFGEGSRLTVL.